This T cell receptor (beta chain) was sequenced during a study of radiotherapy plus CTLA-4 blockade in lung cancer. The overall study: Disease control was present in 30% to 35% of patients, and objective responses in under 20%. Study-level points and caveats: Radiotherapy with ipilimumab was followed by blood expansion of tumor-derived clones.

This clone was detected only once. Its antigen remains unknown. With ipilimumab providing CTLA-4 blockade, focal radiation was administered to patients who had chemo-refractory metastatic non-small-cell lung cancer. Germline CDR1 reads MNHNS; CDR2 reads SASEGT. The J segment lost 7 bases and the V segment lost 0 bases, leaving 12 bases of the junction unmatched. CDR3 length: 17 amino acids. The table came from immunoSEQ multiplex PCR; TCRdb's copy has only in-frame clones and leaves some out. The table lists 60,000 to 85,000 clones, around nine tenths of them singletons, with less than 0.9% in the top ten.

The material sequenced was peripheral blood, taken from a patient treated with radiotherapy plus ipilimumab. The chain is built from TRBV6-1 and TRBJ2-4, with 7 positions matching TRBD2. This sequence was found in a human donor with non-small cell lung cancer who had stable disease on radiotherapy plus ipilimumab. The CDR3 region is CASSEASGGTAGNIQYF. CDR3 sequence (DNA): TGTGCCAGCAGTGAAGCCTCGGGAGGCACCGCCGGGAACATTCAGTACTTC.